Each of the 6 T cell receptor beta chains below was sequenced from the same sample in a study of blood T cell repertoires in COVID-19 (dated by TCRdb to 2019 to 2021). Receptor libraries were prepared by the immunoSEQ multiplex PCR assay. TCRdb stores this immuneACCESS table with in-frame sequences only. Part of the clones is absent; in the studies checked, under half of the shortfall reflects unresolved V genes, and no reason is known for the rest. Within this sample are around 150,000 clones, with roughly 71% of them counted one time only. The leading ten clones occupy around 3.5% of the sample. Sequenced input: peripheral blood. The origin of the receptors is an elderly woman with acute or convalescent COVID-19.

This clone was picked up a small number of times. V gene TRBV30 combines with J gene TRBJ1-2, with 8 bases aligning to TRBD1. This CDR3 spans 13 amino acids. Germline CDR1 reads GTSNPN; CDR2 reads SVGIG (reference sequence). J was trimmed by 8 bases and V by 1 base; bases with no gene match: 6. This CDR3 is CAWSGGTGRGYTF. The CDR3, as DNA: TGTGCCTGGAGTGGCGGGACAGGTAGAGGCTACACCTTC.

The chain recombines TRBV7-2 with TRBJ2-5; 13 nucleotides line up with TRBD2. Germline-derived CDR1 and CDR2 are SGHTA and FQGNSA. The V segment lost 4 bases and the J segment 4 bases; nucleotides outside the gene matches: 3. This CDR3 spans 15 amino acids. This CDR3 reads CASSWRTSGGETQYF. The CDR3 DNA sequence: TGTGCCAGCAGCTGGAGGACTAGCGGGGGAGAGACCCAGTACTTC. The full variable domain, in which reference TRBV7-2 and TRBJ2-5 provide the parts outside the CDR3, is GAGVSQSPSNKVTEKGKDVELRCDPISGHTALYWYRQSLGQGLEFLIYFQGNSAPDKSGLPSDRFSAERTGGSVSTLTIQRTQQEDSAVYLCASSWRTSGGETQYFGPGTRLLVL.

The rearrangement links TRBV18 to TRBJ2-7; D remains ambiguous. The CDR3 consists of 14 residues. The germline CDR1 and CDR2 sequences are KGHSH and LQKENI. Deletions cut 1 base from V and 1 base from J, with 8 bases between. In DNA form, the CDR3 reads TGTGCCAGCTCACCACTAACTGATTCCTACGAGCAGTACTTC. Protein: CASSPLTDSYEQYF.

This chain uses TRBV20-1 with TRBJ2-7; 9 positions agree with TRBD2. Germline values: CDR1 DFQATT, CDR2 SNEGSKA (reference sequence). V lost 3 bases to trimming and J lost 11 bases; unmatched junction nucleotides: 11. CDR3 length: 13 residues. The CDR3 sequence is CSASSSGTKAEYF. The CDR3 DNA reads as TGCAGTGCTAGTTCTAGCGGGACAAAGGCGGAGTACTTC.

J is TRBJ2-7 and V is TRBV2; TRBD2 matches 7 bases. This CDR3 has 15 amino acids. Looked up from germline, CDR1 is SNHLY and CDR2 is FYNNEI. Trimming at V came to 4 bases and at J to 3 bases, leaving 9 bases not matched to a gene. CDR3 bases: TGTGCCAGCAGTGCCGTTTTTGCGGGGGACTACGAGCAGTACTTC. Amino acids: CASSAVFAGDYEQYF.

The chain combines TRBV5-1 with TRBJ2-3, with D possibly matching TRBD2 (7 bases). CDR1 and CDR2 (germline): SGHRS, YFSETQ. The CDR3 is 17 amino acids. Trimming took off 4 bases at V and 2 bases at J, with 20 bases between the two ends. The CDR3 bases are TGCGCCAGCAGCCCTTTAGGGGGGGTAACACTCACAGATACGCAGTATTTT. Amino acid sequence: CASSPLGGVTLTDTQYF.